The clone carrying this T cell receptor (beta chain) was picked up a small number of times. Its target is not known. The CDR3 sequence is 13 residues long. The V segment lost 5 bases and the J segment 5 bases; nucleotides outside the gene matches: 6. Per germline, CDR1 SGHTA and CDR2 FQGNSA. The sample originates from a study of early T cells in non-severe SARS-CoV-2 infection. Study-wide background: With bulk RNA from unsorted whole blood as input, sequencing yielded unpaired chains. Study results and caveats: Anti-spike CD8 specificities were favored by VDJdb matching, whose results missed private and CD4 specificities.

TCRdb passed the 5' RACE reads through MiXCR, listing each CDR3 protein once. Of about 44,000 distinct CDR3 sequences listed, around a quarter were seen once; the top ten hold roughly 4.6%. The sample in question was whole blood, obtained at baseline. The chain recombines TRBV7-2 with TRBJ2-7; 7 bases are shared with TRBD1. The TCR sequence derives from an adult who was a healthcare worker with PCR-confirmed SARS-CoV-2 infection or an uninfected control (not recorded which). The CDR3 bases are TGTGCCAGCAGCGGGGACAGCTTCAACGAGCAGTACTTC. It encodes CASSGDSFNEQYF.